This record covers a single TCR beta chain. The source of the sample is a study of blood T cell repertoires in COVID-19. Original analysis: Amplification with reference gene primers provided the estimates of nucleated cell counts. The method was immunoSEQ multiplex PCR; TCRdb's version includes in-frame clones alone and lacks a portion of them. That table gives V, J and clone size, and the DNA gave D and trimming. This sample carries around 260,000 clones, about 87% of them seen once, and the ten largest clones take around 5%. Trimming cost V 5 bases and J 1 base, with 14 bases left between them. Germline V gives CDR1 SEHNR, CDR2 FQNEAQ (reference sequence). This CDR3 contains 15 residues. Patients of the Seattle cohort, enrolled during active infection, were followed longitudinally.

The receptor was isolated from a woman in her sixties or seventies with COVID-19, enrolled during active disease. The specimen was peripheral blood. The chain recombines TRBV7-9 with TRBJ1-1; D is perhaps TRBD1 (6 bases). The CDR3 here is CASSAGAGKNTEAFF. The CDR3 DNA reads as TGTGCCAGCAGCGCAGGGGCAGGGAAGAACACTGAAGCTTTCTTT.